A single sample gave rise to the 14 T cell receptor beta chains below, sequenced in a study of identical twins. MiXCR was run by TCRdb on the 5' RACE reads, yielding one entry per CDR3 protein. The sample includes 1,800,000 or so distinct CDR3 sequences, around 29% of them seen just once. The sequenced material came from cord blood. These receptors were taken from a newborn girl in good health.

This clonotype was counted once. The chain joins TRBV20-1 to TRBJ1-1, with TRBD1 as a possible D gene (6 bases). The germline gives CDR1 DFQATT, CDR2 SNEGSKA (reference sequence). Trimming pared 2 bases from V and 1 base from J, leaving 14 bases between. CDR3 size: 15 residues. The chain's CDR3 is CSARRYRVGNTEAFF. The CDR3 bases are TGCAGTGCTAGACGATACAGGGTGGGGAACACTGAAGCTTTCTTT.

This clonotype appeared a few times. This chain links TRBV6-4 with TRBJ1-4; D is ambiguous. Trimming took 5 bases from V and 8 from J, leaving 15 bases between them. CDR3 length equals 14 residues. Germline lookup yields CDR1 MRHNA and CDR2 SNTAGT. The CDR3 region is CASSRYPGAEKLFF. For the CDR3, the DNA is TGTGCCAGCAGTAGGTACCCGGGTGCGGAAAAACTGTTTTTT.

The chain links TRBV28 to TRBJ2-5, with 7 positions matching TRBD2. Unmatched junction bases numbered 18, after V lost 6 bases and J lost 11 bases. This CDR3 spans 15 amino acids. The germline gives CDR1 MDHEN, CDR2 SYDVKM. The CDR3 region is CASRDVAGPLGEQYF. The CDR3 region has the DNA TGTGCCAGCAGAGACGTAGCGGGCCCCTTGGGTGAGCAGTACTTC.

The chain has TRBV10-3 and TRBJ2-1, with 9 bases that match TRBD2. The CDR3 sequence is 18 residues long. The V and J ends lost 2 bases and 2 bases, in that order; junction bases with no gene match: 10. Germline V lookup: CDR1 ENHRY, CDR2 SYGVKD. For the CDR3, the DNA is TGTGCCATCAGTGAGGGTCTTGTGCTAGCGGGGCCCTACAATGAGCAGTTCTTC. It codes for CAISEGLVLAGPYNEQFF.

This CDR3 reads CASSLKRYGYTF. The CDR3 DNA follows: TGTGCCAGCAGTTTGAAACGCTATGGCTACACCTTC. The chain joins TRBV28 to TRBJ1-2; the D is unclear. The CDR3 contains 12 residues. The germline V gene has CDR1 MDHEN and CDR2 SYDVKM. V lost 3 bases and J lost 4, with 6 bases in between.

Of note for this clonotype: One base away lies a much larger clone, so this may be a sequencing read error. The chain joins TRBV12-3 or TRBV12-4 to TRBJ2-4; D possibly corresponds to TRBD2 (5 bases). This CDR3 is built from 13 residues. The CDR3 spells CASSFLAKSIQYF. The DNA of the CDR3 is TGTGCCAGCAGTTTTCTAGCCAAAAGCATTCAGTACTTC.

This sequence joins TRBV2 and TRBJ2-2; perhaps TRBD2 as D (7 bases). This CDR3 region has 17 residues. The germline gives CDR1 SNHLY, CDR2 FYNNEI. V lost 7 bases to trimming and J lost 0 bases, with 18 bases between them. The CDR3 loop reads CASILKGGYTNTGELFF. The CDR3 coding sequence is TGTGCCAGCATCCTTAAGGGGGGGTACACGAACACCGGGGAGCTGTTTTTT.

This clonotype showed up just a few times. The genes are TRBV20-1 and TRBJ2-4, with TRBD1 matching over 7 bases. The J call may be faulty, since TRBJ2-7 better matches the DNA end. Germline V gene lookup returns CDR1 DFQATT and CDR2 SNEGSKA (reference sequence). The CDR3 is made up of 14 amino acids. CDR3 loop: CSATQHRGAYEQYF. The CDR3 DNA reads as TGCAGTGCTACCCAGCACAGGGGCGCCTACGAGCAGTACTTC.

This clonotype was detected only a few times. CDR3 nucleotides: TGCGCCAGCAGCTTTACAGTTGGCACTGAAGCTTTCTTT. Translation gives CASSFTVGTEAFF. The chain uses TRBV5-1 and TRBJ1-1; D is ambiguous. Germline CDR1 is SGHRS and CDR2 is YFSETQ. The CDR3 totals 13 residues. Trimming pared 2 bases from V and 4 bases from J, leaving 9 bases between.

J is TRBJ2-5 and V is TRBV5-1; D could derive from TRBD1 or TRBD2 (6 bases each). V was pared by 4 bases and J by 3 bases, with 28 bases between. The CDR3 extends over 19 amino acids. Germline CDR1 is SGHRS and CDR2 is YFSETQ. The CDR3 reads CASSPRPTGPETRKETQYF. The CDR3 nucleotides are TGCGCCAGCAGCCCCCGCCCCACAGGGCCAGAGACTAGAAAAGAGACCCAGTACTTC.

The chain carries TRBV15 and TRBJ2-5; the D gene could be TRBD1 or TRBD2 (6 bases each). Per the germline V gene, CDR1 is LNHNV and CDR2 is YYDKDF (reference sequence). Deletions cut 1 base from V and 5 bases from J, with 17 bases between. There are 16 residues in the CDR3. The CDR3 sequence: CATSRGGAGSFETQYF. As DNA, the CDR3 is TGTGCCACCAGCAGAGGGGGGGCAGGGAGCTTTGAGACCCAGTACTTC.

This clonotype was counted a few times. The chain carries TRBV20-1 and TRBJ2-1; D gene uncertain. CDR1 and CDR2 from the germline V gene are DFQATT and SNEGSKA (reference sequence). This CDR3 is built from 14 residues. Trimming took 4 bases from V and 0 from J, leaving 10 bases between them. The CDR3 sequence is CSAIGFSSYNEQFF. In DNA, the CDR3 is TGCAGTGCTATAGGGTTTAGCTCCTACAATGAGCAGTTCTTC.

Here the CDR3 DNA reads TGCAGTGCTAGTAGGGGGGGCCAGACCTACGAGCAGTACTTC. It translates to CSASRGGQTYEQYF. The chain combines TRBV20-1 with TRBJ2-7; weak D call: TRBD2 (7 bases). V lost 3 bases and J 2 bases, leaving 14 bases between the germline ends. The length of the CDR3 is 14 residues. Germline V gives CDR1 DFQATT, CDR2 SNEGSKA (reference sequence).

There are a few counts of this clonotype. The V call is TRBV29-1, the J call TRBJ2-1; no firm D call. The J call could be wrong; TRBJ2-7 is a better fit for the DNA end. In germline, CDR1 is SQVTM, CDR2 ANQGSEA. This CDR3 has 13 amino acids. The CDR3 here is CSVQKGTYNEQYF. DNA of the CDR3: TGCAGCGTGCAAAAGGGCACCTACAATGAGCAGTACTTC.